This T cell receptor beta chain was captured in a study of blood T cell repertoires in COVID-19. The wider study: Samples of COVID-19 (acute and convalescent) were obtained from the United States, Italy and Spain. Sample material is recorded as cDNA or gDNA derived from T cells, B-cell-depleted T cells, or PBMCs.

Trimming removed 4 bases at V and 0 bases at J, with 4 bases between. CDR3 length: 13 amino acids. The V gene's germline CDR1 is MDHEN and CDR2 SYDVKM. In the source study's methods: Using reference gene primer amplification, nucleated cell counts were estimated. Some clones are missing from TCRdb's copy, which holds only in-frame ones; the method was immunoSEQ multiplex PCR. D and trimming were read from the DNA, whereas the V and J calls and clone size are those reported in that table. The sample holds some 190,000 clones, 70% to 85% seen once. Seattle-derived patients entered the study during active infection and were followed longitudinally.

This rearrangement joins TRBV28 to TRBJ1-3; unclear D gene. The material sequenced was peripheral blood. This receptor was taken from a woman over 75 with COVID-19, enrolled during active disease. The CDR3 nucleotides read TGTGCCAGCAGTTGGCTCTCTGGAAACACCATATATTTT. It is translated as CASSWLSGNTIYF.